The 3 T cell receptor beta chains in this list originate from one sample, sequenced in a study of blood T cell repertoires in COVID-19. The protocol was immunoSEQ multiplex PCR, while the TCRdb copy is restricted to in-frame clones and leaves out a portion. The table includes around 500,000 clones, over 75% detected once. Source material: PBMCs or T cells enriched from blood (not recorded which). Every receptor here comes from a woman aged 40-49 years who had recovered from COVID-19.

The chain joins TRBV10-3 to TRBJ1-5; possibly TRBD1 for D (5 bases). Per germline, CDR1 ENHRY and CDR2 SYGVKD. Trimming stripped 8 bases from V and 2 bases from J, with 7 bases between. The CDR3 runs 12 residues. CDR3 DNA: TGTGCCATCGGGGCAGGCAATCAGCCCCAGCATTTT. Translating it yields CAIGAGNQPQHF.

The chain carries TRBV18 and TRBJ2-5, with TRBD2 identical over 12 bases. This CDR3 comprises 19 residues. Germline V gene lookup returns CDR1 KGHSH and CDR2 LQKENI. V trimming: 6 bases; J trimming: 0 bases; junction bases outside the gene matches: 14. CDR3 nucleotides: TGTGCCAGCTCCCCTACGACTAGCGGGAGCCGAGGGTACCAAGAGACCCAGTACTTC. Its protein product is CASSPTTSGSRGYQETQYF.

The rearrangement joins TRBV10-3 to TRBJ1-4; possibly TRBD1 for D (5 bases). Germline values: CDR1 ENHRY, CDR2 SYGVKD. CDR3 length: 12 amino acids. Trimming took 8 bases from V and 8 from J, leaving 12 bases between them. CDR3 sequence reads: CAIGTGKEKLFF. CDR3 coding DNA: TGTGCCATCGGGACTGGGAAAGAAAAACTGTTTTTT.